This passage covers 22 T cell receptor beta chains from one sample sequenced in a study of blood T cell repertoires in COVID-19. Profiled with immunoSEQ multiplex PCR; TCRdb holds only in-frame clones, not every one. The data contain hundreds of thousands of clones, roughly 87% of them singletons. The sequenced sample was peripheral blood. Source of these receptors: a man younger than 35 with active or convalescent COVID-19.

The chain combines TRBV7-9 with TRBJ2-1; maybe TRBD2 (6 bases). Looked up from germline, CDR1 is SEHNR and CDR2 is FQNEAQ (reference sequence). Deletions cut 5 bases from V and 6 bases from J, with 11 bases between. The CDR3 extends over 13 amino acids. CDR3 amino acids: CASSPTGVNEQFF. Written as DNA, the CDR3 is TGTGCCAGCAGCCCTACGGGGGTCAATGAGCAGTTCTTC.

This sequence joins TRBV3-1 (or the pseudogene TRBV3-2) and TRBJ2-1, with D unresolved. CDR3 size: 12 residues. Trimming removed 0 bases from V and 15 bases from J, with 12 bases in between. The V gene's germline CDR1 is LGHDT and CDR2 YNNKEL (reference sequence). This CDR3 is CASSQDLGRWFF. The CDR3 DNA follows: TGTGCCAGCAGCCAAGATCTGGGCCGGTGGTTCTTC.

CDR3 sequence: CASSRRVSGANVLTF. The CDR3, as DNA: TGTGCCAGCAGCCGACGGGTCTCTGGGGCCAACGTCCTGACTTTC. The chain links TRBV27 to TRBJ2-6, with D unclear. V lost 6 bases and J lost 0, with 9 bases in between. Germline CDR1 MNHEY, CDR2 SMNVEV (reference sequence). This CDR3 contains 15 residues.

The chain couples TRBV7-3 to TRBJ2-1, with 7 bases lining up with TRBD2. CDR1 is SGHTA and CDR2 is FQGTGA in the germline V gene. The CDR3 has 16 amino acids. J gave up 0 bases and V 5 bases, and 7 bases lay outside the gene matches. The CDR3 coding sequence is TGTGCCAGCAGCATACTAGCGTCGAGCTCCTACAATGAGCAGTTCTTC. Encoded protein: CASSILASSSYNEQFF. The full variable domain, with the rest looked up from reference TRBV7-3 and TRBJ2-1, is GAGVSQTPSNKVTEKGKYVELRCDPISGHTALYWYRQSLGQGPEFLIYFQGTGAADDSGLPNDRFFAVRPEGSVSTLKIQRTERGDSAVYLCASSILASSSYNEQFFGPGTRLTVL.

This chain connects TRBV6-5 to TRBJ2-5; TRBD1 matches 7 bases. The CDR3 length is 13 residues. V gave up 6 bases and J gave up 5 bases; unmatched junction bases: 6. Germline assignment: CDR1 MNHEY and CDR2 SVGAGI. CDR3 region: CASSTGVLETQYF. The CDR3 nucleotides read TGTGCCAGCAGCACAGGGGTTTTGGAGACCCAGTACTTC.

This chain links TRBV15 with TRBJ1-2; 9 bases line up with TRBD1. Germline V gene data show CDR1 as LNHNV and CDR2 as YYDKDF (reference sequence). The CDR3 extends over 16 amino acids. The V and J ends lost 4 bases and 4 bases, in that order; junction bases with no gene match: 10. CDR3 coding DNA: TGTGCCACCAGCAACCCCGGGACAGGGAGAAGCTATGGCTACACCTTC. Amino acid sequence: CATSNPGTGRSYGYTF.

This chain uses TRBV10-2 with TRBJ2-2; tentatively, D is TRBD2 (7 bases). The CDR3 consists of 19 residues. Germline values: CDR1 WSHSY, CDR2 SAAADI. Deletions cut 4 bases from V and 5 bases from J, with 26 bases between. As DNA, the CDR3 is TGCGCCAGCAGTGGGGTACGGTCCGCGGGGGCCTTGAGGACCGGGGAGCTGTTTTTT. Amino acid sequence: CASSGVRSAGALRTGELFF.

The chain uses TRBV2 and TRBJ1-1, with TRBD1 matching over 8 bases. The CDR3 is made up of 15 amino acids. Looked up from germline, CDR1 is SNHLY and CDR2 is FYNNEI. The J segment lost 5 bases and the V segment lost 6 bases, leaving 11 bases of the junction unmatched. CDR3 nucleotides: TGTGCCAGCAGGGCAGGGGGCGCGGTGGGGACTGAAGCTTTCTTT. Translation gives CASRAGGAVGTEAFF.

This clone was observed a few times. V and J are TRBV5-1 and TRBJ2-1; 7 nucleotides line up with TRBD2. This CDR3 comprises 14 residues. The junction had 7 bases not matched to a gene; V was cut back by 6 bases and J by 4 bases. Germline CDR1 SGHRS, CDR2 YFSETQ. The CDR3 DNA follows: TGCGCCAGCACTATAGGCGGGGGATACAATGAGCAGTTCTTC. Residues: CASTIGGGYNEQFF. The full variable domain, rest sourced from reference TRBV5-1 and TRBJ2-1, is KAGVTQTPRYLIKTRGQQVTLSCSPISGHRSVSWYQQTPGQGLQFLFEYFSETQRNKGNFPGRFSGRQFSNSRSEMNVSTLELGDSALYLCASTIGGGYNEQFFGPGTRLTVL.

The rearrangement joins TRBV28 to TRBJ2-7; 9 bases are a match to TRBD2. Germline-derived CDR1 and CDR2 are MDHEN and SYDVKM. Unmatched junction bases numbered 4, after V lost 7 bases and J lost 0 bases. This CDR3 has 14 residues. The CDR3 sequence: CASKVAGASYEQYF. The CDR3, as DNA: TGTGCCAGCAAGGTAGCGGGAGCCTCCTACGAGCAGTACTTC.

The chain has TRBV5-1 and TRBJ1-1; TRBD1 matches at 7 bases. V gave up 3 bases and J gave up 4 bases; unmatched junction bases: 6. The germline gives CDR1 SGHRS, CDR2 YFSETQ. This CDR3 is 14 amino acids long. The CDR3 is CASSYRGGSTEAFF. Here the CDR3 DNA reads TGCGCCAGCAGCTACAGGGGTGGGAGCACTGAAGCTTTCTTT.

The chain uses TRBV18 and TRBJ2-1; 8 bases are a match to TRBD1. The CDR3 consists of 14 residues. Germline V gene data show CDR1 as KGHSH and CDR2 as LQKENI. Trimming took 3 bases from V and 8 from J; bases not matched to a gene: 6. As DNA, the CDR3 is TGTGCCAGCTCACCCCGGACAGGGCTGCATGAGCAGTTCTTC. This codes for CASSPRTGLHEQFF.

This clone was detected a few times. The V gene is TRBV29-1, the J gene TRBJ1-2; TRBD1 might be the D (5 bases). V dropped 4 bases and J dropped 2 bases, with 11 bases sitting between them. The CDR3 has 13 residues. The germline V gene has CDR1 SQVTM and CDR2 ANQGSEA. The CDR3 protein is CSVVRQPNYGYTF. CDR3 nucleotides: TGCAGCGTTGTTAGACAGCCAAACTATGGCTACACCTTC.

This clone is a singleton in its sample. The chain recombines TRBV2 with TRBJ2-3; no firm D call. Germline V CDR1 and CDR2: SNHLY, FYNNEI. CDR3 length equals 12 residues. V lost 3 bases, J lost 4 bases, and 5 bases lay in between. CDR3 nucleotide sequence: TGTGCCAGCAGTGAGGCAGCAGATACGCAGTATTTT. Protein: CASSEAADTQYF.

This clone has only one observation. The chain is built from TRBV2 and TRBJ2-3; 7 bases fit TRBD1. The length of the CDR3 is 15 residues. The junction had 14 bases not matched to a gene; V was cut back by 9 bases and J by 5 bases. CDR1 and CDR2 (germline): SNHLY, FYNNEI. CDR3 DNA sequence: TGTGCCAGTCCGCGTCAGGGGGTGGGAATAGATACGCAGTATTTT. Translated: CASPRQGVGIDTQYF.

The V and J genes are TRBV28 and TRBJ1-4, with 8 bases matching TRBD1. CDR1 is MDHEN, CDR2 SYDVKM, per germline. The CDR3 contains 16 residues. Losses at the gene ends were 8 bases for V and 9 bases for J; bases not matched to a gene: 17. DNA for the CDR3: TGTGCCAGCGAGGGAATTACAGGGGGTGCATCTAAAAAACTGTTTTTT. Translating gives CASEGITGGASKKLFF.

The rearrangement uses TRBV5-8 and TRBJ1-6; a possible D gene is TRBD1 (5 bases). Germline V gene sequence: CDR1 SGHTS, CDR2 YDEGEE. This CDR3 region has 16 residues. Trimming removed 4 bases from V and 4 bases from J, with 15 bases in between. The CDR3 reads CASSLAGFAYNSPLHF. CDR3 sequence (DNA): TGTGCCAGCAGCCTTGCAGGGTTTGCGTATAATTCACCCCTCCACTTT. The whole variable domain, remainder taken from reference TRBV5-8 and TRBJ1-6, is EAGVTQSPTHLIKTRGQQATLRCSPISGHTSVYWYQQALGLGLQFLLWYDEGEERNRGNFPPRFSGRQFPNYSSELNVNALELEDSALYLCASSLAGFAYNSPLHFGNGTRLTVT.

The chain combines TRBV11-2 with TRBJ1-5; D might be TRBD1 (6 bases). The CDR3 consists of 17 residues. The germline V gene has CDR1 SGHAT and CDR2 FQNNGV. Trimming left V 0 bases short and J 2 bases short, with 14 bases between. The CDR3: CASSLDTPTGGNQPQHF. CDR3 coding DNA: TGTGCCAGCAGCTTAGATACACCGACAGGCGGCAATCAGCCCCAGCATTTT.

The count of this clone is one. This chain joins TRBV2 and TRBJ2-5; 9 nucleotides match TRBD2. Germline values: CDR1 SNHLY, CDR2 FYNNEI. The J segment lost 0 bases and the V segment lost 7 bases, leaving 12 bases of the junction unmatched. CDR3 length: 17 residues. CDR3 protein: CASKASGDLTNQETQYF. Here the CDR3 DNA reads TGTGCCAGCAAGGCTAGCGGGGACCTGACAAACCAAGAGACCCAGTACTTC.

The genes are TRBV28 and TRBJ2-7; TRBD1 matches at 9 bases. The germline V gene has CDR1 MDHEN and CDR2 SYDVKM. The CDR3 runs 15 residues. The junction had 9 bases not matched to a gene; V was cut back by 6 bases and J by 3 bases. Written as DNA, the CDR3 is TGTGCCAGCAGGGCCCCGGGACAGGGAATCTACGAGCAGTACTTC. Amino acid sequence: CASRAPGQGIYEQYF.

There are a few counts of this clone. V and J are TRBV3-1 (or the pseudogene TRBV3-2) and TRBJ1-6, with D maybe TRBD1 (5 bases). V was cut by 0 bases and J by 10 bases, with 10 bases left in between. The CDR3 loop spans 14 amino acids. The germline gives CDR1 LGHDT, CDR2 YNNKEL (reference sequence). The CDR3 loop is CASSQEGVRSPLHF. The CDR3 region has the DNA TGTGCCAGCAGCCAAGAAGGGGTCCGATCACCCCTCCACTTT.

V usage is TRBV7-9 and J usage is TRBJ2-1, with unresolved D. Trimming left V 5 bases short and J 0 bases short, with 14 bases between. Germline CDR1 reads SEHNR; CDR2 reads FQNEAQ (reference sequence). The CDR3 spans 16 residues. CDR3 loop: CASSGERGSSYNEQFF. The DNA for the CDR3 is TGTGCCAGCAGCGGTGAGCGCGGTAGCTCCTACAATGAGCAGTTCTTC.